These 27 T cell receptor beta chains came from one sample sequenced in a study of identical twins. TCRdb redid the calling of the 5' RACE reads with MiXCR, one entry per CDR3 protein. The sample includes 1.5 million to 2 million distinct CDR3 sequences, around 29% of them seen just once. The sequencing input was cord blood. These TCRs come from a newborn girl in good health.

Note on this clonotype: This clone may be a read error of a much larger clone one base away. The chain uses TRBV4-1 and TRBJ2-1; D remains unclear. Germline values: CDR1 MGHRA, CDR2 YSYEKL. This CDR3 is 13 amino acids long. The CDR3 sequence: CAGSQGPGDEQFF. The CDR3 region has the DNA TGCGCCGGCAGCCAAGGTCCAGGAGATGAGCAGTTCTTC.

The rearrangement joins TRBV27 to TRBJ2-7; weak D call: TRBD1 (5 bases). V lost 5 bases, J lost 5 bases, and 19 bases lay in between. CDR3 length: 15 amino acids. The V gene's germline CDR1 is MNHEY and CDR2 SMNVEV (reference sequence). The CDR3, as DNA: TGTGCCAGCAGTAAGTTAGCAGGGCTTCTGGACGAGCAGTACTTC. It specifies CASSKLAGLLDEQYF.

The chain links TRBV2 to TRBJ2-3; D remains unclear. The CDR3 loop spans 13 amino acids. Germline CDR1 and CDR2: SNHLY and FYNNEI. Trimming took 4 bases from V and 6 from J, leaving 11 bases between them. CDR3 DNA sequence: TGTGCCAGCAGTGCGGGCCTCGGGGATACGCAGTATTTT. Translation: CASSAGLGDTQYF.

Only a few counts were recorded for this clonotype. V gene TRBV5-1 combines with J gene TRBJ2-3; TRBD2 matches 7 bases. This CDR3 is built from 15 residues. V gave up 4 bases and J gave up 4 bases; unmatched junction bases: 9. From germline, CDR1 is SGHRS and CDR2 YFSETQ. The CDR3 bases are TGCGCCAGCAGCGAGGGACTAAGGGTTGCAGATACGCAGTATTTT. Translated, it gives CASSEGLRVADTQYF.

The chain employs TRBV13 and TRBJ2-3; no clear D. The CDR3 extends over 14 amino acids. Looked up from germline, CDR1 is PRHDT and CDR2 is FYEKMQ (reference sequence). Between the trimmed V and J ends, which lost 8 bases and 0 bases, there was a span of 12 bases. The CDR3 bases are TGTGCCAGCGGCTCAACATCCAGCACAGATACGCAGTATTTT. It encodes CASGSTSSTDTQYF.

This chain uses TRBV3-1 with TRBJ2-7, with 8 bases that match TRBD1. The length of the CDR3 is 12 residues. The V gene's germline CDR1 is LGHDT and CDR2 YNNKEL (reference sequence). Trimming at V came to 6 bases and at J to 5 bases, leaving 3 bases not matched to a gene. CDR3 amino acids: CASSHRGNEQYF. The DNA for the CDR3 is TGTGCCAGCAGTCACAGGGGGAACGAGCAGTACTTC.

On this clonotype itself: A much larger clone differs from this one at a single base, so this may be a read error. The chain is built from TRBV5-1 and TRBJ2-7; 10 bases map to TRBD2. Trimming at V came to 0 bases and at J to 6 bases, leaving 9 bases not matched to a gene. The CDR3 length is 16 residues. CDR1 SGHRS and CDR2 YFSETQ come from the germline V gene. The CDR3 here is CASSLDSLAGFCEQYF. CDR3 nucleotide sequence: TGCGCCAGCAGCTTGGACTCACTAGCGGGATTCTGCGAGCAGTACTTC.

The chain couples TRBV20-1 to TRBJ2-7, with D uncertain. Germline CDR1 is DFQATT and CDR2 is SNEGSKA (reference sequence). The CDR3 spans 13 residues. Trimming removed 6 bases from V and 0 bases from J, with 12 bases in between. The CDR3 reads CSAPPESSYEQYF. Here the CDR3 DNA reads TGCAGTGCGCCCCCCGAGAGCTCCTACGAGCAGTACTTC.

V gene TRBV5-1 combines with J gene TRBJ2-3; D gene unclear. Germline V gene sequence: CDR1 SGHRS, CDR2 YFSETQ. This CDR3 spans 16 amino acids. The V and J ends lost 0 bases and 0 bases respectively, with 11 bases between them. The CDR3 nucleotides read TGCGCCAGCAGCTTGGATCTGCGGCTAAGCACAGATACGCAGTATTTT. Translated: CASSLDLRLSTDTQYF.

This clonotype was recorded only once. The gene calls are TRBV9 and TRBJ2-4; no firm D call. The J call is in doubt because the DNA end fits TRBJ2-5 better. This CDR3 has 13 amino acids. The V gene's germline CDR1 is SGDLS and CDR2 YYNGEE. Here the CDR3 reads CASSVAVAETQYF. In nucleotides, the CDR3 is TGTGCCAGCAGCGTAGCAGTTGCGGAGACCCAGTACTTC.

Of note for this clonotype: One base away lies a much larger clone, so this may be a sequencing read error. V usage is TRBV12-5 and J usage is TRBJ2-1; D possibly corresponds to TRBD1 (5 bases). The CDR3 loop spans 15 amino acids. Trimming stripped 4 bases from V and 7 bases from J, with 17 bases between. The germline V gene has CDR1 LGHNT and CDR2 FRNRAP. CDR3 sequence (DNA): TGTGCTAGTGGTTCCGGCAGGGTATCATTGAATGAGCAGTTCTTC. It translates to CASGSGRVSLNEQFF.

This clonotype was counted between two and nine times. The chain employs TRBV14 and TRBJ2-1; D ambiguous. CDR3 length equals 17 residues. The germline gives CDR1 SGHDN, CDR2 FVKESK. With 0 bases removed from V and 7 bases from J, the gap between germline ends came to 19 bases. The CDR3 region has the DNA TGTGCCAGCAGCCAAGAATGCGAGCGCAACGAGAGGAATGAGCAGTTCTTC. Translation: CASSQECERNERNEQFF.

The V call is TRBV10-3, the J call TRBJ1-1; possible D gene TRBD1, 6 bases. V was cut by 5 bases and J by 3 bases, with 13 bases left in between. The CDR3 covers 14 residues. Germline CDR1 ENHRY, CDR2 SYGVKD. Here the CDR3 DNA reads TGTGCCATCAGTAGCCAGGGGCGGGACACTGAAGCTTTCTTT. It specifies CAISSQGRDTEAFF.

CDR3 sequence (DNA): TGTGCCAGCAGCCCGTACCCCGCTCAGGGGACTAATGAAAAACTGTTTTTT. Encoded protein: CASSPYPAQGTNEKLFF. The chain joins TRBV7-9 to TRBJ1-4, with a tentative D call TRBD1 (6 bases). The CDR3 is 17 residues long. Trimming cost V 5 bases and J 2 bases, with 18 bases left between them. In germline, CDR1 is SEHNR, CDR2 FQNEAQ (reference sequence). The variable domain in full, completed from reference TRBV7-9 and TRBJ1-4, reads DTGVSQNPRHKITKRGQNVTFRCDPISEHNRLYWYRQTLGQGPEFLTYFQNEAQLEKSRLLSDRFSAERPKGSFSTLEIQRTEQGDSAMYLCASSPYPAQGTNEKLFFGSGTQLSVL.

This chain uses TRBV9 with TRBJ2-5; 7 bases line up with TRBD2. Germline CDR1 and CDR2: SGDLS and YYNGEE. Unmatched junction bases numbered 10, after V lost 0 bases and J lost 11 bases. The CDR3 runs to 14 residues. The DNA for the CDR3 is TGTGCCAGCAGCGTAGGGGGGAGGGAGAATGAGCAGTACTTC. Amino acids: CASSVGGRENEQYF.

The rearrangement joins TRBV6-1 to TRBJ1-1; D perhaps matches TRBD1 (5 bases). Trimming stripped 0 bases from V and 7 bases from J, with 9 bases between. The length of the CDR3 is 13 residues. Germline V lookup: CDR1 MNHNS, CDR2 SASEGT. The CDR3 region is CASSEAGVGEAFF. The CDR3 DNA reads TGTGCCAGCAGTGAAGCGGGGGTTGGTGAAGCTTTCTTT.

This clonotype appeared a few times. The chain couples TRBV6-5 to TRBJ1-5; D remains ambiguous. Germline V gene sequence: CDR1 MNHEY, CDR2 SVGAGI. The length of the CDR3 is 16 residues. V dropped 6 bases and J dropped 0 bases, with 15 bases sitting between them. The CDR3 is CASRTGGVLSNQPQHF. CDR3 sequence (DNA): TGTGCCAGCAGGACGGGTGGGGTCCTTAGCAATCAGCCCCAGCATTTT.

This clonotype was recorded only once. The CDR3 nucleotides are TGTGCCAGCAGCTTTTCCCCTAGTCAAGAGACCCAGTACTTC. It encodes CASSFSPSQETQYF. The chain combines TRBV7-9 with TRBJ2-5; no firm D call. CDR1 is SEHNR, CDR2 FQNEAQ, per germline (reference sequence). The CDR3 totals 14 residues. V shed 3 bases and J shed 2 bases, with 10 bases lying between them.

The chain employs TRBV25-1 and TRBJ2-1; 9 bases match TRBD2. The CDR3 is made up of 15 amino acids. The trim removed 3 bases at V and 4 bases at J, leaving 4 bases unmatched. CDR1 and CDR2 from the germline V gene are MGHDK and SYGVNS. Here the CDR3 reads CASSDEGLAYNEQFF. The DNA for the CDR3 is TGTGCCAGCAGTGACGAGGGACTAGCTTACAATGAGCAGTTCTTC.

The rearrangement uses TRBV7-9 and TRBJ2-3, with 10 bases aligning to TRBD2. The CDR3 loop spans 14 amino acids. Per germline, CDR1 SEHNR and CDR2 FQNEAQ (reference sequence). The ends lost 5 bases at V and 5 bases at J; junction bases unmatched: 4. In DNA, the CDR3 is TGTGCCAGCAGCAAGAGGACTAGCGGAGATACGCAGTATTTT. Amino acid sequence: CASSKRTSGDTQYF.

This clonotype came up a few times. V is TRBV28 and J is TRBJ2-7, with 13 bases matching TRBD2. The CDR3 contains 15 residues. CDR1 is MDHEN, CDR2 SYDVKM, per germline. V dropped 5 bases and J dropped 7; count of bases not matched to a gene: 8. The DNA of the CDR3 is TGTGCCAGCAGTCCCGGGACTAGCGGGACCCATGAGCAGTACTTC. It encodes CASSPGTSGTHEQYF. Variable domain in full (rest from reference TRBV28 and TRBJ2-7): DVKVTQSSRYLVKRTGEKVFLECVQDMDHENMFWYRQDPGLGLRLIYFSYDVKMKEKGDIPEGYSVSREKKERFSLILESASTNQTSMYLCASSPGTSGTHEQYFGPGTRLTVT.

V and J are TRBV4-2 and TRBJ2-7; D tentatively reads TRBD1 or TRBD2 (6 bases each). V shed 1 base and J shed 3 bases, with 19 bases lying between them. Germline V gene sequence: CDR1 LGHNA, CDR2 YNFKEQ. The CDR3 is 17 amino acids. Written as DNA, the CDR3 is TGTGCCAGCAGCCAAGGGGACTTAGGGGGACGGAACTACGAGCAGTACTTC. Translation gives CASSQGDLGGRNYEQYF.

This clonotype has more than one count but fewer than ten. The genes are TRBV27 and TRBJ1-6; perhaps TRBD1 as D (5 bases). CDR1 MNHEY and CDR2 SMNVEV come from the germline V gene (reference sequence). V was shortened by 4 bases and J by 6 bases, with 13 bases between the two germline ends. CDR3 length: 15 amino acids. The CDR3 region is CASSSRGGGNSPLHF. DNA of the CDR3: TGTGCCAGCAGTTCGCGCGGGGGAGGTAATTCACCCCTCCACTTT.

At least ten counts were recorded for this clonotype. The rearrangement links TRBV10-3 to TRBJ2-6; D gene ambiguous. The ends were cut back, 0 bases at V and 0 bases at J, with 12 bases in the middle. Germline assignment: CDR1 ENHRY and CDR2 SYGVKD. The CDR3 spans 18 residues. CDR3 nucleotides: TGTGCCATCAGTGAGTCGTTACTCAGGCTCTCTGGGGCCAACGTCCTGACTTTC. Translating it yields CAISESLLRLSGANVLTF.

The rearrangement uses TRBV6-2 or TRBV6-3 and TRBJ2-3; the match to TRBD2 covers 10 bases. After removal of 2 bases from V and 4 bases from J, the junction contained 6 bases not matched to a gene. This CDR3 has 16 amino acids. In germline, CDR1 is MNHEY, CDR2 SVGEGT. The CDR3 reads CASSYVSGRGADTQYF. Here the CDR3 DNA reads TGTGCCAGCAGTTACGTGAGCGGGAGGGGAGCAGATACGCAGTATTTT.

The chain carries TRBV5-1 and TRBJ2-3; 10 positions match TRBD2. V was pared by 4 bases and J by 4 bases, with 12 bases of the junction left unmatched. Per germline, CDR1 SGHRS and CDR2 YFSETQ. This CDR3 has 17 residues. The CDR3 bases are TGCGCCAGCAGCCCGCGGCTTCTAGCGGGAGAAGCAGATACGCAGTATTTT. It translates to CASSPRLLAGEADTQYF.

The chain combines TRBV20-1 with TRBJ2-3, with TRBD2 matching over 8 bases. Losses at the gene ends were 2 bases for V and 1 base for J; bases not matched to a gene: 5. CDR3 size: 15 residues. Germline loops: CDR1 DFQATT, CDR2 SNEGSKA (reference sequence). The CDR3 reads CSARWSGGRTDTQYF. The DNA of the CDR3 is TGCAGTGCTAGATGGTCGGGAGGGCGCACAGATACGCAGTATTTT.